One sample yielded the 18 T cell receptor beta chains listed below, sequenced in a study of shared clonotypes between healthy human individuals. CD8 cells regarded as naive lacked CD45RO, were positively chosen for CCR7, and omitted terminally differentiated effector memory CD45RA+ cells. Sequenced by immunoSEQ multiplex PCR; TCRdb stores in-frame clones only, minus some. This table holds over 2 million clones, about 95% found once. Sequencing used naive CD8+ T cells sorted from blood. These receptors all stem from a man younger than 35 in good health.

This chain joins TRBV4-1 and TRBJ2-1; possibly TRBD2 for D (6 bases). The V and J ends lost 4 bases and 6 bases respectively, with 13 bases between them. The length of the CDR3 is 14 residues. From germline, CDR1 is MGHRA and CDR2 YSYEKL. The DNA for the CDR3 is TGCGCCAGCAGCCCTAGACTAGGCATCAATGAGCAGTTCTTC. The encoded protein is CASSPRLGINEQFF.

The chain employs TRBV29-1 and TRBJ2-5, with D perhaps given as TRBD1 or TRBD2 (5 bases each). V lost 0 bases and J lost 5, with 16 bases in between. The CDR3 length is 15 residues. Germline values: CDR1 SQVTM, CDR2 ANQGSEA. CDR3 DNA: TGCAGCGTTGAAGAGGGACCAACGACCCTGGAGACCCAGTACTTC. Residues: CSVEEGPTTLETQYF.

As for this clone: This CDR3 is also generated by other DNA sequences in the sample. The rearrangement uses TRBV27 and TRBJ2-1; D may be TRBD2 (6 bases). This CDR3 has 13 residues. CDR1 MNHEY and CDR2 SMNVEV come from the germline V gene (reference sequence). Trimming removed 3 bases from V and 4 bases from J, with 7 bases in between. The CDR3 region has the DNA TGTGCCAGCAGTTTGGGGGGTTACAATGAGCAGTTCTTC. Translated: CASSLGGYNEQFF.

Notes on this clone: The same CDR3 is also encoded by other DNA sequences in this sample. The chain joins TRBV5-6 to TRBJ2-2, with D uncertain. Germline CDR1 and CDR2: SGHDT and YYEEEE. V lost 2 bases and J lost 6, with 5 bases in between. The CDR3 contains 12 residues. CDR3 nucleotide sequence: TGTGCCAGCAGCTTAGACCCCGGGGAGCTGTTTTTT. Translation gives CASSLDPGELFF.

The CDR3 DNA reads as TGCGCCAGCAGCTTGGCCTTCTCGATCTACGAGCAGTACTTC. Translation: CASSLAFSIYEQYF. V and J are TRBV5-1 and TRBJ2-7, with D hard to call. From germline, CDR1 is SGHRS and CDR2 YFSETQ. V was trimmed by 0 bases and J by 3 bases, leaving 10 bases between them. CDR3 length: 14 amino acids.

The rearrangement joins TRBV6-1 to TRBJ2-7; perhaps TRBD2 as D (6 bases). Trimming left V 10 bases short and J 3 bases short, with 16 bases between. This CDR3 is 13 amino acids long. Germline loops: CDR1 MNHNS, CDR2 SASEGT. In DNA form, the CDR3 reads TGTGCCACCTTGGGACTCGCCAACTACGAGCAGTACTTC. As protein: CATLGLANYEQYF.

The chain joins TRBV5-6 to TRBJ2-7; TRBD2 agrees at 7 bases. Germline V CDR1 and CDR2: SGHDT, YYEEEE. The CDR3 has 16 amino acids. After removal of 0 bases from V and 0 bases from J, the junction contained 6 bases not matched to a gene. The DNA of the CDR3 is TGTGCCAGCAGCTTGGTTGCGGGAGCCCTCTCCTACGAGCAGTACTTC. Amino acids: CASSLVAGALSYEQYF. Full variable domain (missing parts from reference TRBV5-6 and TRBJ2-7): DAGVTQSPTHLIKTRGQQVTLRCSPKSGHDTVSWYQQALGQGPQFIFQYYEEEERQRGNFPDRFSGHQFPNYSSELNVNALLLGDSALYLCASSLVAGALSYEQYFGPGTRLTVT.

The chain links TRBV7-6 to TRBJ2-7; D not certain. Trimming removed 5 bases from V and 2 bases from J, with 16 bases in between. CDR1 is SGHVS, CDR2 FNYEAQ, per germline. This CDR3 region has 15 residues. DNA for the CDR3: TGTGCCAGCAGCCCCCAGGCAGAAATACCCTACGAGCAGTACTTC. This encodes CASSPQAEIPYEQYF.

This chain uses TRBV5-4 with TRBJ1-3; D possibly corresponds to TRBD1 (5 bases). Trimming took 2 bases from V and 1 from J, leaving 7 bases between them. Germline assignment: CDR1 SGHNT and CDR2 YYREEE (reference sequence). The CDR3 spans 14 residues. This chain's CDR3 is CASSFDSSGNTIYF. In DNA form, the CDR3 reads TGTGCCAGCAGCTTTGACAGTTCTGGAAACACCATATATTTT.

The chain recombines TRBV19 with TRBJ1-2; 10 positions agree with TRBD1. The CDR3 consists of 14 residues. Germline V gene sequence: CDR1 LNHDA, CDR2 SQIVND (reference sequence). V lost 6 bases to trimming and J lost 6 bases; unmatched junction nucleotides: 7. As DNA, the CDR3 is TGTGCCAGTAGCCTATTCGGGACAGGGGATGGCTACACCTTC. This gives the protein CASSLFGTGDGYTF. The full variable domain, its missing parts supplied by reference TRBV19 and TRBJ1-2, is DGGITQSPKYLFRKEGQNVTLSCEQNLNHDAMYWYRQDPGQGLRLIYYSQIVNDFQKGDIAEGYSVSREKKESFPLTVTSAQKNPTAFYLCASSLFGTGDGYTFGSGTRLTVV.

This chain links TRBV11-2 with TRBJ2-2, with 14 positions matching TRBD2. CDR3 length: 18 amino acids. V was pared by 5 bases and J by 2 bases, with 7 bases of the junction left unmatched. Germline V gives CDR1 SGHAT, CDR2 FQNNGV. Here the CDR3 DNA reads TGTGCCAGCAGCCTACGGACTAGCGGGGGGCCTAACACCGGGGAGCTGTTTTTT. Translating it yields CASSLRTSGGPNTGELFF.

The chain combines TRBV7-9 with TRBJ2-7; the D gene is possibly TRBD2 (5 bases). This CDR3 is built from 14 residues. V lost 4 bases and J lost 6, with 16 bases in between. Germline V lookup: CDR1 SEHNR, CDR2 FQNEAQ (reference sequence). DNA for the CDR3: TGTGCCAGCAGCTCAGCGAGGGAACCCCCCGAGCAGTACTTC. This gives the protein CASSSAREPPEQYF.

The V gene is TRBV4-1, the J gene TRBJ1-5; no definite D call. The V end was cut by 0 bases, the J end by 5 bases, with 11 bases between. Per the germline V gene, CDR1 is MGHRA and CDR2 is YSYEKL. The CDR3 is 15 amino acids. The CDR3 DNA is TGCGCCAGCAGCCAAGATGTGGCTATTCATCAGCCCCAGCATTTT. This gives the protein CASSQDVAIHQPQHF.

This clone was seen a single time. V gene TRBV4-1 combines with J gene TRBJ2-1, with D possibly being TRBD2 (6 bases). This CDR3 is built from 16 residues. V lost 1 base, J lost 6 bases, and 16 bases lay in between. Germline CDR1 MGHRA, CDR2 YSYEKL. CDR3 sequence: CASSQVTGVSRNEQFF. The CDR3 DNA sequence: TGCGCCAGCAGCCAAGTAACGGGGGTGTCGCGCAATGAGCAGTTCTTC.

J is TRBJ1-1 and V is TRBV6-1, with no clear D. CDR1 is MNHNS, CDR2 SASEGT, per germline. The length of the CDR3 is 12 residues. Trimming shortened V by 6 bases and J by 0 bases, and 5 bases separated the two germline ends. Here the CDR3 DNA reads TGTGCCAGCAGAGAGGTGAACACTGAAGCTTTCTTT. It yields the protein CASREVNTEAFF.

As concerns this clone: The same CDR3 can be traced to other DNA sequences in this sample. The CDR3 region is CASSLVLRATNYGYTF. For the CDR3, the DNA is TGTGCCAGCAGCTTAGTCTTGCGTGCGACGAACTATGGCTACACCTTC. The chain recombines TRBV7-2 with TRBJ1-2; D not certain. The CDR3 loop spans 16 amino acids. Germline CDR1 reads SGHTA; CDR2 reads FQGNSA. V shed 1 base and J shed 2 bases, with 14 bases lying between them. Looking up the rest from reference TRBV7-2 and TRBJ1-2 gives the full variable domain: GAGVSQSPSNKVTEKGKDVELRCDPISGHTALYWYRQSLGQGLEFLIYFQGNSAPDKSGLPSDRFSAERTGGSVSTLTIQRTQQEDSAVYLCASSLVLRATNYGYTFGSGTRLTVV.

This clone showed up just once. In DNA form, the CDR3 reads TGTGCCAGCAGCGTAGGGGTCCGGGGCTACACCTTC. It codes for CASSVGVRGYTF. The chain links TRBV9 to TRBJ1-2; unclear D gene. The germline gives CDR1 SGDLS, CDR2 YYNGEE. With 0 bases removed from V and 8 bases from J, the gap between germline ends came to 8 bases. CDR3 length: 12 residues.

This chain connects TRBV7-2 to TRBJ1-1; D uncertain. V shed 0 bases and J shed 2 bases, with 7 bases lying between them. The germline CDR1 and CDR2 sequences are SGHTA and FQGNSA. CDR3 size: 14 residues. The DNA of the CDR3 is TGTGCCAGCAGCTTAGCGGCCGGAAACACTGAAGCTTTCTTT. It translates to CASSLAAGNTEAFF.